This T cell receptor beta chain was sequenced during a study of blood T cell repertoires in COVID-19. Study in general: From the United States, Italy and Spain came samples of acute and convalescent COVID-19. Sources were T cells, B-cell-depleted T cells, or PBMCs; the material itself was cDNA or gDNA.

In the original processing: Nucleated cell number was recorded as an estimate derived from reference gene primer amplification. Sequencing used immunoSEQ multiplex PCR; TCRdb keeps in-frame clones, though not all of them. V and J calls plus clone size are reproduced from that table; the DNA served to infer D and trimming. The repertoire holds around 200,000 clones, roughly 90% seen once, with 1.9% in the top ten. The CDR3 totals 13 residues. Trimming left V 3 bases short and J 6 bases short, with 10 bases between. Germline CDR1 LGHDT, CDR2 YNNKEL (reference sequence). V usage is TRBV3-1 (or the pseudogene TRBV3-2) and J usage is TRBJ2-3; D call uncertain. The clonotype was recovered from a man aged 40-55 years with active or convalescent COVID-19. The sample taken for sequencing was peripheral blood. The CDR3 nucleotides read TGTGCCAGCAGCCATAACTTGGAGGATACGCAGTATTTT. The encoded protein is CASSHNLEDTQYF.